This T cell receptor beta chain was sequenced during a study of blood T cell repertoires in COVID-19. Study background: T cells, B-cell-depleted T cells, or PBMCs provided the cDNA or gDNA that served as material.

Per the authors' pipeline: Using reference gene primer amplification, nucleated cell counts were estimated. Repertoires were generated with immunoSEQ multiplex PCR, while TCRdb's copy carries only in-frame clones and drops some. The V and J calls and clone size are taken from that table; D and trimming were inferred from the DNA. This table has approximately 240,000 clones, about 90% appearing once. Trimming pared 7 bases from V and 8 bases from J, leaving 20 bases between. CDR1 LNHDA and CDR2 SQIVND come from the germline V gene (reference sequence). The CDR3 loop spans 15 amino acids. This chain joins TRBV19 and TRBJ1-4, with a possible D match to TRBD1 (5 bases). The source is a woman aged 25 to 39 who had recovered from COVID-19. Sequenced: peripheral blood. This CDR3 reads CASTESGQGREKLFF. In DNA, the CDR3 is TGTGCCAGTACCGAATCGGGCCAGGGTAGGGAAAAACTGTTTTTT.